The 20 T cell receptor beta chains listed next were all sequenced from one sample in a study of CD8+ T cells in alopecia areata. cDNA prepared by RNA extraction and subsequent reverse transcription served as the template for sequencing. Some clones are missing from TCRdb's copy, which holds only in-frame ones; the method was immunoSEQ multiplex PCR. The data contain 30,000 to 35,000 clones, around 59% of them singletons. Sequenced input: NKG2D-high CD8+ T cells sorted from blood. These receptors all stem from a human donor with alopecia areata.

V and J are TRBV10-3 and TRBJ2-7; D uncertain. The germline CDR1 and CDR2 sequences are ENHRY and SYGVKD. The CDR3 sequence is 13 residues long. Trimming stripped 4 bases from V and 3 bases from J, with 10 bases between. In DNA, the CDR3 is TGTGCCATCAGTGGGAAGGGTTTCTACGAGCAGTACTTC. Amino acids: CAISGKGFYEQYF.

This sequence joins TRBV7-9 and TRBJ2-7; 13 nucleotides line up with TRBD2. Germline V CDR1 and CDR2: SEHNR, FQNEAQ (reference sequence). V gave up 5 bases and J gave up 3 bases; unmatched junction bases: 7. The CDR3 spans 16 residues. The CDR3 here is CASSPRTSGRIYEQYF. In DNA, the CDR3 is TGTGCCAGCAGCCCCAGGACTAGCGGGAGAATCTACGAGCAGTACTTC.

This clone was found a few times. This sequence joins TRBV29-1 and TRBJ1-1; TRBD1 aligns across 8 bases. The CDR3 length is 15 residues. Germline-derived CDR1 and CDR2 are SQVTM and ANQGSEA. V lost 3 bases to trimming and J lost 10 bases; unmatched junction nucleotides: 16. The CDR3 region is CSVDSVLEQGVVAFF. The DNA of the CDR3 is TGCAGCGTTGATTCAGTTTTGGAACAGGGGGTAGTAGCTTTCTTT.

V and J are TRBV9 and TRBJ2-1; 8 bases fit TRBD2. This CDR3 has 15 amino acids. Germline V lookup: CDR1 SGDLS, CDR2 YYNGEE. V was pared by 3 bases and J by 6 bases, with 8 bases of the junction left unmatched. The CDR3 is CASSASGRRPNEQFF. DNA for the CDR3: TGTGCCAGCAGCGCCAGCGGGAGAAGGCCCAATGAGCAGTTCTTC.

CDR3 nucleotide sequence: TGTGCCAGCAGGGGAGGGGCATTACTCTACGAGCAGTACTTC. Encoded protein: CASRGGALLYEQYF. This chain links TRBV28 with TRBJ2-7, with 7 positions matching TRBD2. The V gene's germline CDR1 is MDHEN and CDR2 SYDVKM. CDR3 length: 14 residues. With 6 bases clipped from V and 3 bases from J, the junction kept 8 bases outside the gene matches. Filled out from reference TRBV28 and TRBJ2-7, the complete variable domain reads DVKVTQSSRYLVKRTGEKVFLECVQDMDHENMFWYRQDPGLGLRLIYFSYDVKMKEKGDIPEGYSVSREKKERFSLILESASTNQTSMYLCASRGGALLYEQYFGPGTRLTVT.

J is TRBJ2-1 and V is TRBV13; D unresolved. Germline assignment: CDR1 PRHDT and CDR2 FYEKMQ (reference sequence). This CDR3 has 12 residues. The V and J ends lost 3 bases and 8 bases respectively, with 8 bases between them. CDR3 in DNA: TGTGCCAGCAGCTTTACCCACCATGAGCAGTTCTTC. This codes for CASSFTHHEQFF.

There are a few counts of this clone. V is TRBV10-3 and J is TRBJ2-7; TRBD1 matches 7 bases. Germline CDR1 and CDR2: ENHRY and SYGVKD. The V segment lost 4 bases and the J segment 2 bases; nucleotides outside the gene matches: 8. The CDR3 extends over 15 amino acids. DNA for the CDR3: TGTGCCATCAGTGCTACAGGGGCCTCCGCCTACGAGCAGTACTTC. It codes for CAISATGASAYEQYF.

This chain uses TRBV7-8 with TRBJ2-7, with D perhaps TRBD2 (5 bases). Germline CDR1 reads SGHVS; CDR2 reads FQNEAQ. V lost 1 base and J 2 bases, leaving 9 bases between the germline ends. CDR3 length equals 14 residues. In nucleotides, the CDR3 is TGTGCCAGCAGCTTAGGGACTCAGACCTACGAGCAGTACTTC. Residues: CASSLGTQTYEQYF.

The chain links TRBV4-3 to TRBJ2-3; D unresolved. There are 17 residues in the CDR3. Germline V gives CDR1 LGHNA, CDR2 YSLEER. V was shortened by 0 bases and J by 2 bases, with 15 bases between the two germline ends. The CDR3 spells CASSQDLWGLYTDTQYF. In DNA form, the CDR3 reads TGCGCCAGCAGCCAAGATCTCTGGGGTCTCTACACAGATACGCAGTATTTT.

The chain uses TRBV7-8 and TRBJ2-7; 8 bases agree with TRBD1. Per germline, CDR1 SGHVS and CDR2 FQNEAQ. This CDR3 has 16 amino acids. J gave up 3 bases and V 4 bases, and 11 bases lay outside the gene matches. CDR3 region: CASSSKGRDRNYEQYF. The CDR3 region has the DNA TGTGCCAGCAGCTCGAAAGGCCGGGACAGGAACTACGAGCAGTACTTC.

J is TRBJ2-3 and V is TRBV5-1; D gene uncertain. Trimming removed 4 bases from V and 3 bases from J, with 6 bases in between. Germline V gene lookup returns CDR1 SGHRS and CDR2 YFSETQ. The length of the CDR3 is 12 residues. In nucleotides, the CDR3 is TGCGCCAGCAGCCCCCCAACAGATACGCAGTATTTT. Protein sequence: CASSPPTDTQYF.

The chain uses TRBV7-9 and TRBJ2-7, with D maybe TRBD2 (5 bases). Germline V CDR1 and CDR2: SEHNR, FQNEAQ (reference sequence). V was pared by 5 bases and J by 2 bases, with 10 bases between. This CDR3 is 13 amino acids long. For the CDR3, the DNA is TGTGCCAGCAGCCCGGGGATTACCTACGAGCAGTACTTC. Translated, it gives CASSPGITYEQYF.

This clone was detected only a few times. The chain joins TRBV7-9 to TRBJ2-7; 7 nucleotides align to TRBD1. J was trimmed by 0 bases and V by 5 bases; bases with no gene match: 4. The CDR3 sequence is 14 residues long. Germline CDR1 SEHNR, CDR2 FQNEAQ (reference sequence). CDR3 bases: TGTGCCAGCAGCCACCGGGACAGCTCCTACGAGCAGTACTTC. Residues: CASSHRDSSYEQYF.

The DNA for the CDR3 is TGTGCCAGCAGCTTATTGGGGCCCTACGAGCAGTACTTC. This translates into CASSLLGPYEQYF. The V call is TRBV7-9, the J call TRBJ2-7; D might be TRBD1 (5 bases). Germline V gene data show CDR1 as SEHNR and CDR2 as FQNEAQ (reference sequence). The CDR3 has 13 residues. Trimming removed 2 bases from V and 2 bases from J, with 7 bases in between.

For this clone: A junction boundary mismatches the germline segment, possibly from a read error. J is TRBJ1-1 and V is TRBV29-1; D gene uncertain. This CDR3 region has 8 residues. CDR1 and CDR2 (germline): SQVTM, ANQGSEA. The CDR3 reads CSVSDGTF. CDR3 DNA sequence: TGCAGCGTTTCTGACGGAACCTTT.

This chain links TRBV13 with TRBJ2-1; no clear D gene. The V end lost 2 bases, the J end lost 15 bases, and 14 bases lay between the germline ends. The CDR3 is 12 amino acids. The germline CDR1 and CDR2 sequences are PRHDT and FYEKMQ (reference sequence). CDR3 DNA: TGTGCCAGCAGCTTAAGCCACCGCGCGGCGTTCTTC. Protein product: CASSLSHRAAFF.

This clone has only a few counts. This chain links TRBV19 with TRBJ1-3; unclear D gene. Germline CDR1 LNHDA, CDR2 SQIVND (reference sequence). Trimming removed 9 bases from V and 0 bases from J, with 15 bases in between. CDR3 length: 15 amino acids. This CDR3 reads CASSLDTTSGNTIYF. DNA for the CDR3: TGTGCCAGCAGCCTTGACACCACCTCTGGAAACACCATATATTTT.

This clone was seen a handful of times. The gene calls are TRBV29-1 and TRBJ1-1; 8 bases are a match to TRBD1. The trim removed 3 bases at V and 11 bases at J, leaving 5 bases unmatched. The CDR3 runs 11 residues. CDR1 SQVTM and CDR2 ANQGSEA come from the germline V gene. The CDR3 DNA follows: TGCAGCGTTGAGGGGACAGGCCACGCTTTCTTT. This translates into CSVEGTGHAFF.

The CDR3 DNA is TGTGCCAGCACCCCGCCGCGCGAGGGTAGGGACGAGCAGTACTTC. It is translated as CASTPPREGRDEQYF. V and J are TRBV5-4 and TRBJ2-7; a possible D gene is TRBD2 (5 bases). Germline CDR1 is SGHNT and CDR2 is YYREEE (reference sequence). V lost 6 bases and J lost 5, with 21 bases in between. The CDR3 covers 15 residues.

The chain combines TRBV5-4 with TRBJ2-7; maybe TRBD1 (6 bases). Germline V CDR1 and CDR2: SGHNT, YYREEE (reference sequence). This CDR3 contains 14 residues. The V end lost 0 bases, the J end lost 3 bases, and 10 bases lay between the germline ends. CDR3 nucleotides: TGTGCCAGCAGCTTGGAGGTAGGGGGCTACGAGCAGTACTTC. This sequence encodes CASSLEVGGYEQYF. The full variable domain, rest sourced from reference TRBV5-4 and TRBJ2-7, is ETGVTQSPTHLIKTRGQQVTLRCSSQSGHNTVSWYQQALGQGPQFIFQYYREEENGRGNFPPRFSGLQFPNYSSELNVNALELDDSALYLCASSLEVGGYEQYFGPGTRLTVT.